The T cell receptor beta chain described here comes from a study of CD8 T cells in ankylosing spondylitis (dated 2017 in TCRdb). About the study as a whole: T cell receptor beta repertoires were profiled in healthy donors and ankylosing spondylitis patients so that disease-linked TCR variants could be found. In total, the full study cohort was made up of about 99 healthy donors and 25 to 30 ankylosing spondylitis patients. Samples of peripheral blood were taken, and for ankylosing spondylitis patients, synovial fluid was collected as well.

Instrument on record: Illumina MiSeq. TCR beta libraries were prepared by quantitative 5'-RACE with molecular barcodes. The authors processed their data as follows. To identify disease-linked TCR variants, a new computational method was used, one built on a probabilistic model of VDJ rearrangement. Starting from the raw public reads, TCRdb applied fastp trimming at Q25, assembled clones with MiXCR and retained in-frame beta chains. When rows share a CDR3 protein, they turn into one entry using the most common DNA and genes. These V and J calls rely on TCRdb rather than the paper's analysis. For this sample the table gives approximately 28,000 distinct CDR3 sequences, of which over 6.5% were detected only once. More than 25% of the sample goes to the ten largest clones. This clonotype was seen ten or more times. The antigen this receptor binds is unknown. Base-call qualities are not available, and no considerably larger clone is one nucleotide away.

Results the study describes overall, beyond this receptor: A CD8+ phenotype was shown by the disease-linked clones, which were found at relatively low frequencies in peripheral blood. Some motif variants were previously reported in synovial fluid and blood of reactive arthritis patients, suggesting common disease-initiation mechanisms. A TCR beta motif made up of about eight highly homologous amino acid variants appeared to be characteristic of blood from ankylosing spondylitis patients. The disease-linked clones were reported to be significantly enriched in matched synovial fluid samples from ankylosing spondylitis patients.

Looking up the germline V gene (reference sequence) yields CDR1 SGHNT and CDR2 YYREEE. V is pared back by 4 bases and J by 5 bases, with 5 bases lying between the germline termini. The CDR3, cysteine through phenylalanine, is 11 amino acids long. CDR3 DNA is the only sequence kept; it has 33 bases, read in frame from the first base. Sequenced input: blood. The rearrangement combines TRBV5-4 with TRBJ2-3, with the D call perhaps TRBD1 or TRBD2, each one matching 5 bases. The receptor comes from a male donor with ankylosing spondylitis or in good health (not recorded which). The CDR3 in this case is CASSGGDTQYF. The nucleotide sequence is TGTGCCAGCAGCGGGGGAGATACGCAGTATTTT.